This TCR beta chain was found in a study of blood T cell repertoires in COVID-19. Turning to the study itself: Acute and convalescent COVID-19 specimens originated in the United States, Italy and Spain. Sample material is recorded as cDNA or gDNA derived from T cells, B-cell-depleted T cells, or PBMCs.

Germline V gives CDR1 SGHTS, CDR2 YDEGEE. The CDR3 contains 16 residues. V shed 3 bases and J 2 bases; nucleotides not matched to a gene: 4. In the source study's methods: The assay estimated nucleated cells by amplifying reference gene primers. The protocol was immunoSEQ multiplex PCR, while the TCRdb copy is restricted to in-frame clones and leaves out a portion. V and J calls and clone size come straight from that table; D and trimming were deduced from the DNA. The table records about 140,000 clones, about 76% of them present only once. The chain couples TRBV5-8 to TRBJ2-1; 11 bases align to TRBD1. This clonotype originated in a human donor in a cohort sampled during active COVID-19. The sample consisted of peripheral blood. The CDR3 coding sequence is TGTGCCAGCAGCTCAGGACAGGGGGCGACCTACAATGAGCAGTTCTTC. This sequence encodes CASSSGQGATYNEQFF.